The 18 T cell receptor beta chains presented below share a single source sample, sequenced in a study of cytomegalovirus exposure and HLA in healthy donors. PCR employed 60 Vbeta and 13 Jbeta primers. This table comes from immunoSEQ multiplex PCR, and its TCRdb copy is limited to in-frame clones, with some not included. This sample contains under 200,000 clones. The specimen sequenced was PBMCs. The receptor set was obtained from a man aged 25-40 years in good health and CMV-seronegative.

J is TRBJ2-3 and V is TRBV4-2; D might be TRBD2 (7 bases). Trimming left V 6 bases short and J 2 bases short, with 12 bases between. The CDR3 runs to 14 residues. Germline assignment: CDR1 LGHNA and CDR2 YNFKEQ. The CDR3: CASRDRGATDTQYF. CDR3 DNA: TGTGCCAGCAGGGACCGGGGGGCCACAGATACGCAGTATTTT.

This sequence joins TRBV11-3 and TRBJ2-1, with 7 bases lining up with TRBD1. From germline, CDR1 is SGHNT and CDR2 YENEEA. The CDR3 spans 16 residues. V trimming: 0 bases; J trimming: 3 bases; junction bases outside the gene matches: 5. The CDR3 DNA reads as TGTGCCAGCAGCTTAGATCTGAGACAGGGCTACAATGAGCAGTTCTTC. Its translation: CASSLDLRQGYNEQFF.

CDR3 nucleotide sequence: TGCGCCAGCAGCCCGATATTGGGACAGGGGGACGAGCAGTACTTC. Protein sequence: CASSPILGQGDEQYF. The chain uses TRBV5-1 and TRBJ2-7, with 11 nucleotides matching TRBD1. In germline, CDR1 is SGHRS, CDR2 YFSETQ. This CDR3 has 15 amino acids. V lost 4 bases and J lost 5; bases outside the gene matches: 8. The complete variable domain, with remaining parts taken from reference TRBV5-1 and TRBJ2-7, reads KAGVTQTPRYLIKTRGQQVTLSCSPISGHRSVSWYQQTPGQGLQFLFEYFSETQRNKGNFPGRFSGRQFSNSRSEMNVSTLELGDSALYLCASSPILGQGDEQYFGPGTRLTVT.

The V call is TRBV6-4, the J call TRBJ1-2, with D possibly matching TRBD1 (5 bases). The CDR3 contains 16 residues. Germline assignment: CDR1 MRHNA and CDR2 SNTAGT. Deletions cut 1 base from V and 7 bases from J, with 19 bases between. CDR3 coding DNA: TGTGCCAGCAGTGACTGGGCAGGGATGGCCCCTAGTGGCTACACCTTC. This sequence encodes CASSDWAGMAPSGYTF.

The chain carries TRBV30 and TRBJ2-1; D unclear. The CDR3 has 15 amino acids. CDR1 is GTSNPN, CDR2 SVGIG, per germline (reference sequence). V lost 4 bases, J lost 1 base, and 14 bases lay in between. The CDR3 loop is CAWKSGFESYNEQFF. The CDR3 nucleotides read TGTGCCTGGAAATCGGGTTTCGAGTCCTACAATGAGCAGTTCTTC.

The chain combines TRBV27 with TRBJ1-6; 8 bases are shared with TRBD1. From germline, CDR1 is MNHEY and CDR2 SMNVEV (reference sequence). V lost 5 bases to trimming and J lost 9 bases; unmatched junction nucleotides: 6. There are 14 residues in the CDR3. CDR3 protein: CASSPPTGASPLHF. CDR3 sequence (DNA): TGTGCCAGCAGTCCGCCGACAGGGGCTTCACCCCTCCACTTT.

The J gene is TRBJ2-5, the V gene TRBV5-8; the D is unclear. The germline V gene encodes CDR1 SGHTS and CDR2 YDEGEE. The CDR3 totals 12 residues. The ends were cut back, 4 bases at V and 0 bases at J, with 4 bases in the middle. This chain's CDR3 is CASSRYQETQYF. The DNA for the CDR3 is TGTGCCAGCAGCCGGTACCAAGAGACCCAGTACTTC.

The V call is TRBV7-9, the J call TRBJ1-2; D is ambiguous. The CDR3 is made up of 15 amino acids. Germline CDR1 SEHNR, CDR2 FQNEAQ (reference sequence). The germline V and J ends were trimmed by 1 base and 2 bases, with 11 bases remaining between them. The CDR3: CASSLGSPLNYGYTF. CDR3 DNA sequence: TGTGCCAGCAGCTTAGGTAGTCCTTTAAACTATGGCTACACCTTC.

The rearrangement uses TRBV5-8 and TRBJ1-5, with D possibly TRBD1 on 6 matching bases. V was shortened by 0 bases and J by 0 bases, with 7 bases between the two germline ends. There are 15 residues in the CDR3. Germline V gene lookup returns CDR1 SGHTS and CDR2 YDEGEE. The CDR3 protein is CASSLGTDSNQPQHF. CDR3 sequence (DNA): TGTGCCAGCAGCTTGGGGACAGATAGCAATCAGCCCCAGCATTTT. Together with reference TRBV5-8 and TRBJ1-5, the CDR3 gives the full variable domain: EAGVTQSPTHLIKTRGQQATLRCSPISGHTSVYWYQQALGLGLQFLLWYDEGEERNRGNFPPRFSGRQFPNYSSELNVNALELEDSALYLCASSLGTDSNQPQHFGDGTRLSIL.

This rearrangement joins TRBV4-2 to TRBJ2-7; tentatively, D is TRBD1 (6 bases). The CDR3 is made up of 16 amino acids. The germline CDR1 and CDR2 sequences are LGHNA and YNFKEQ. Trimming shortened V by 0 bases and J by 2 bases, and 14 bases separated the two germline ends. The CDR3 DNA follows: TGTGCCAGCAGCCAAGATCTAACAGGGCGAACCTACGAGCAGTACTTC. As protein: CASSQDLTGRTYEQYF.

The chain employs TRBV5-4 and TRBJ1-3; 7 nucleotides line up with TRBD1. Per the germline V gene, CDR1 is SGHNT and CDR2 is YYREEE (reference sequence). The V segment lost 4 bases and the J segment 0 bases; nucleotides outside the gene matches: 7. This CDR3 is built from 16 residues. CDR3: CASSQGQAVSGNTIYF. In DNA form, the CDR3 reads TGTGCCAGCAGCCAAGGACAGGCCGTCTCTGGAAACACCATATATTTT.

V is TRBV29-1 and J is TRBJ2-5, with D perhaps matching TRBD1 (6 bases). The DNA end favors TRBJ2-7, so the J call may be wrong. The V gene's germline CDR1 is SQVTM and CDR2 ANQGSEA. The CDR3 extends over 12 amino acids. The DNA of the CDR3 is TGCAGCGTTCAGGACAGCACCTACGAGCAGTACTTC. Protein: CSVQDSTYEQYF.

This chain uses TRBV19 with TRBJ1-1; weak D call: TRBD1 (6 bases). CDR3 length: 14 residues. V gave up 6 bases and J gave up 4 bases, with 15 bases separating them. Germline CDR1 reads LNHDA; CDR2 reads SQIVND (reference sequence). CDR3: CASRQRGAPTEAFF. The CDR3 DNA follows: TGTGCCAGTAGGCAGCGGGGGGCGCCCACTGAAGCTTTCTTT. Complete variable domain (other parts from reference TRBV19 and TRBJ1-1): DGGITQSPKYLFRKEGQNVTLSCEQNLNHDAMYWYRQDPGQGLRLIYYSQIVNDFQKGDIAEGYSVSREKKESFPLTVTSAQKNPTAFYLCASRQRGAPTEAFFGQGTRLTVV.

V usage is TRBV28 and J usage is TRBJ2-1, with D possibly TRBD2 on 6 matching bases. This CDR3 is built from 16 residues. The ends were cut back, 7 bases at V and 2 bases at J, with 18 bases in the middle. CDR1 MDHEN and CDR2 SYDVKM come from the germline V gene. CDR3 in amino acids: CASTSPVGGAYNEQFF. CDR3 DNA: TGTGCCAGCACCTCTCCGGTGGGGGGTGCCTACAATGAGCAGTTCTTC.

The genes are TRBV11-3 and TRBJ2-7; D uncertain. With 5 bases removed from V and 6 bases from J, the gap between germline ends came to 23 bases. Germline values: CDR1 SGHNT, CDR2 YENEEA. This CDR3 is 16 amino acids long. The CDR3 loop reads CASSLSRVRFSLEQYF. The DNA of the CDR3 is TGTGCCAGCAGCCTCAGCCGGGTAAGATTTTCCCTCGAGCAGTACTTC.

The chain joins TRBV28 to TRBJ1-5; D is undetermined. Germline CDR1 is MDHEN and CDR2 is SYDVKM. CDR3 length: 17 amino acids. Trimming stripped 7 bases from V and 2 bases from J, with 21 bases between. CDR3 protein: CASNDHSGPGGNQPQHF. The CDR3 DNA is TGTGCCAGCAACGACCACAGCGGGCCCGGGGGCAATCAGCCCCAGCATTTT.

The CDR3 protein is CASSYRTGPLNEQFF. The DNA for the CDR3 is TGTGCCAGCAGTTACCGGACAGGCCCTCTCAATGAGCAGTTCTTC. The chain combines TRBV6-5 with TRBJ2-1, with 7 bases fitting TRBD1. This CDR3 has 15 residues. Per germline, CDR1 MNHEY and CDR2 SVGAGI. The trim removed 2 bases at V and 6 bases at J, leaving 7 bases unmatched.

For this clone: The junction does not match germline at one end; this may be a read error. The chain joins TRBV6-1 to TRBJ1-2; D ambiguous. The length of the CDR3 is 13 residues. The germline gives CDR1 MNHNS, CDR2 SASEGT. In DNA form, the CDR3 reads TGTGCCAGCAGCGAAGCCCCTGGCTGGGGCTACACCTTC. Translating it yields CASSEAPGWGYTF.